This TCR beta chain was documented in a study of CD8 T cells in ankylosing spondylitis. TCRdb reanalysed the 5' RACE reads using MiXCR and keeps one entry per CDR3 protein. The sample lists 700,000 to 1,000,000 distinct CDR3 sequences, about 10% occurring once. Per germline, CDR1 SQVTM and CDR2 ANQGSEA. CDR3 size: 13 residues. V was cut by 7 bases and J by 1 base, with 12 bases left in between. Broader study findings: The study identified a TCR beta motif of roughly eight highly homologous variants that appeared characteristic of ankylosing spondylitis blood.

This clonotype came up many times. Its antigen is unidentified. The chain couples TRBV29-1 to TRBJ2-3; no firm D call. This receptor was obtained from a male donor with ankylosing spondylitis. Sequencing input: blood, either unsorted or a sorted T cell fraction (not recorded which). The CDR3 DNA follows: TGCAGCGCCCGCCGGAGAGGCACAGATACGCAGTATTTT. It yields the protein CSARRRGTDTQYF.